These T cell receptor beta chains were read from a single sample in a study of regulatory T cells in long-lasting Graves disease. Each CDR3 protein is one row after TCRdb ran MiXCR on the multiplex PCR reads. The sample consists of 400,000 or so distinct CDR3 sequences, around 21% of them appearing once. This specimen consisted of peripheral blood mononuclear cells (PBMCs), obtained when the disease was refractory, from a patient treated with antithyroid drugs. The receptors were sampled from a female donor with Graves disease. The CDR3 runs from the conserved cysteine through the conserved F or W. The D gene is left open where the match is weak. Clone size is shown for a subset of rows, as once, few, many or a class of expanded clone.

cdr3_nt cdr3_aa d_call cdr3_length j_call v_call clone_size
TGTGCCAGCAGCTTATCGACAGAGCCCTACGAGCAGTACTTC CASSLSTEPYEQYF . 14 TRBJ2-7 TRBV7-2 few
TGCAGTGCTAGAGATCGAAAGGGCTTCCAGACGGATCAGCCCCAGCATTTT CSARDRKGFQTDQPQHF . 17 TRBJ1-5 TRBV20-1 .
TGTGCCAGCAGTTACGGAAAAGGGACTAGCGGGAAAAGCCAGAGGGAGACCCAGTACTTC CASSYGKGTSGKSQRETQYF TRBD2 20 TRBJ2-5 TRBV6-5 few
TGTGCCAGCAGTTCGGACCTATCCTACTACGAGCAGTACTTC CASSSDLSYYEQYF . 14 TRBJ2-7 TRBV28 many
TGCAGTGCTAGATCGGGACTAGCGGCCTACGAGCAGTACTTC CSARSGLAAYEQYF TRBD2 14 TRBJ2-7 TRBV20-1 few
TGTGCCAGCAGCTTAAACACGCCTTCTGGGGAGCTGTTTTTT CASSLNTPSGELFF . 14 TRBJ2-2 TRBV7-2 .
TGTGCCAGCAGCTCTCAACTACATACGTTGATTGGGGAGCTGTTTTTT CASSSQLHTLIGELFF . 16 TRBJ2-2 TRBV11-2 many
TGTGCCAGCAGCCGAAGGGTGGTCACCAGTACTGGAAACTATGGCTACACCTTC CASSRRVVTSTGNYGYTF . 18 TRBJ1-2 TRBV5-5 once
TGTGCCAGCAGTCAAGACAGACTAGCGGGGAAAGGAGTCGATGAGCAGTTCTTC CASSQDRLAGKGVDEQFF TRBD2 18 TRBJ2-1 TRBV12-3/TRBV12-4 once
TGTGCCAGCAGCCACTGGGGTAATGAAAAACTGTTTTTT CASSHWGNEKLFF . 13 TRBJ1-4 TRBV7-2 many
TGCGCCAGCAGCGGGGGGACAGGCGCTGGAAACACCATATATTTT CASSGGTGAGNTIYF TRBD1 15 TRBJ1-3 TRBV5-1 .
TGTGCCAGCAGTTTTGGGGACAGCAGAAACACTGAAACTTTCTTT CASSFGDSRNTETFF TRBD1 15 TRBJ1-1 TRBV27 .
TGTGCCAGCATACAGGGAGAAGGAGAGACCCAGTACTTC CASIQGEGETQYF . 13 TRBJ2-5 TRBV2 many
TGTGCCAGCAGCTCAGACCCCCTCGGGGAGCAGTACTTC CASSSDPLGEQYF . 13 TRBJ2-7 TRBV11-2 many
TGTGCCAGCAGCTTGGTGAGCGCCTACGAGCAGTACTTC CASSLVSAYEQYF . 13 TRBJ2-7 TRBV5-5 few
TGTGCCAGCAGCTCGTTCAGGGACGCGGGCTATCAGCCCCAGCATTTT CASSSFRDAGYQPQHF . 16 TRBJ1-5 TRBV7-8 few
TGCAGTGCTAGAGTGCGGGGGAGAGGGAGCAATCAGCCCCAGCATTTT CSARVRGRGSNQPQHF . 16 TRBJ1-5 TRBV20-1 many
TGTGCCTGGAGGACAGGGGGCGGGTACGAGCAGTACTTC CAWRTGGGYEQYF TRBD1 13 TRBJ2-7 TRBV30 .
TGTGCCAGCAGCTTAGAAGTGTCAGAGACCCAGTACTTC CASSLEVSETQYF . 13 TRBJ2-5 TRBV11-2 many
TGTGCCAGCAGCCACGACAGTCAGCCCCAGCATTTT CASSHDSQPQHF . 12 TRBJ1-5 TRBV28 many
TGTGCCAGCAGACCTATGACAGGTGGGAACACTGAAGCTTTCTTT CASRPMTGGNTEAFF . 15 TRBJ1-1 TRBV7-2 many
TGTGCCAGCAGCTTAGTCAACGATGAGCAGTACTTC CASSLVNDEQYF . 12 TRBJ2-7 TRBV7-2 .
TGCGCCAGCAGCTTGGTGCTGGCAGCCTCCTACGAGCAGTACTTC CASSLVLAASYEQYF . 15 TRBJ2-7 TRBV5-1 few
TGTGCCTGGAGTAAAGAGGGGAACACTGAAGCTTTCTTT CAWSKEGNTEAFF . 13 TRBJ1-1 TRBV30 .
TGTGCCAGCAGACAGATAGCGGGAGGGTCCACAGATACGCAGTATTTT CASRQIAGGSTDTQYF TRBD2 16 TRBJ2-3 TRBV2 many
TGCAGCGTTCTTCATGAGGTGACACGGGGTTCTAACTATGGCTACACCTTC CSVLHEVTRGSNYGYTF . 17 TRBJ1-2 TRBV29-1 .
TGTGCCAGCAGTCATCTGGATCTCCCCGAGCAGTACTTC CASSHLDLPEQYF . 13 TRBJ2-7 TRBV2 many
TGTGCCAGCAGCCCCCAGGCGGGGGCCGTAGATTCACCCCTCCACTTT CASSPQAGAVDSPLHF . 16 TRBJ1-6 TRBV11-2 many
TGTGCCAGCAGTTACCTCGCGGGAGAGTACGAGCAGTACTTC CASSYLAGEYEQYF TRBD2 14 TRBJ2-7 TRBV6-5 many
TGTGCCAGCAGTACCGCCGGGAACTCTGCCTACGAGCAGTACTTC CASSTAGNSAYEQYF . 15 TRBJ2-7 TRBV27 .
TGCGCCAGCAGCCAAGTGGGACCGCCGGGGGAGACCCAGTACTTC CASSQVGPPGETQYF . 15 TRBJ2-5 TRBV4-1 .
TGCGCCAGCAGCCAGCCACGGGACGAAAACCCCCCTCTGCGTGGCTACACCTTC CASSQPRDENPPLRGYTF . 18 TRBJ1-2 TRBV4-3 few
TGTGCCAGCAGCGACCTGCTATCTGGCTACACCTTC CASSDLLSGYTF . 12 TRBJ1-2 TRBV7-2 many
TGTGCCAGCCAGCGGGGGGCGCGGGGCAATCAGCCCCAGCATTTT CASQRGARGNQPQHF . 15 TRBJ1-5 TRBV6-1 many
TGCAGCGTTGCCGGAGGGGACAGGTTCTCCTACGAGCAGTACTTC CSVAGGDRFSYEQYF TRBD1 15 TRBJ2-7 TRBV29-1 few
TGTGCCAGCAGTTGGGACATGATGAATAATTCACCCCTCCACTTT CASSWDMMNNSPLHF . 15 TRBJ1-6 TRBV28 .
TGTGCCAGCAGCGCGGGCTATTCTACCTACAATGAGCAGTTCTTC CASSAGYSTYNEQFF . 15 TRBJ2-1 TRBV9 few
TGTGCCAGCAGCTTAGGGACTAGCGGGACGAACCGTGGGACCCAGTACTTC CASSLGTSGTNRGTQYF TRBD2 17 TRBJ2-5 TRBV11-2 .
TGTGCCAGCAGCCGCGGACAGGGCTTTGGAAACACCATATATTTT CASSRGQGFGNTIYF TRBD1 15 TRBJ1-3 TRBV11-1 .
TGTGCCATCAGTGGAGGGGAGGGATCCTACGAGCAGTACTTC CAISGGEGSYEQYF TRBD2 14 TRBJ2-7 TRBV10-3 .
TGTGCCAGCAGCGTAGGGCCAGGGGATACTGAAGCTTTCTTT CASSVGPGDTEAFF . 14 TRBJ1-1 TRBV9 few
TGTGCCAGCAGTTGCCCTAGCGGCCCTAGCACAGATACGCGGTATTTT CASSCPSGPSTDTRYF TRBD2 16 TRBJ2-3 TRBV6-5 .
TGTGCCAGCAGCCCCCTTGGACACGGACCCCACGAGCAGTACTTC CASSPLGHGPHEQYF . 15 TRBJ2-7 TRBV3-1 many
TGTGCCAGCAGTCCCGGACAGGGGACCTACGAGCAGTACTTC CASSPGQGTYEQYF TRBD1 14 TRBJ2-7 TRBV6-1 many
TGTGCCAGCTTAGGGGTGACTGAAGCTTTCTTT CASLGVTEAFF . 11 TRBJ1-1 TRBV25-1 once
TGCAGCGTTGAAAAGGGGCCTTCCTACGAGCAGTACTTC CSVEKGPSYEQYF . 13 TRBJ2-7 TRBV29-1 few
TGTGCCAGCAGCTTACCGGCAGCCACCTACGAGCAGTACTTC CASSLPAATYEQYF . 14 TRBJ2-7 TRBV5-5 many
TGTGCCAGCAGCCCTAGAGTGGGACTAGCGGGAGAGAAGGCCAAAAACATTCAGTACTTC CASSPRVGLAGEKAKNIQYF TRBD2 20 TRBJ2-4 TRBV7-9 .
TGCGCCAGCAGCCTGTTGGGGTCGAGTGGCTACACCTTC CASSLLGSSGYTF . 13 TRBJ1-2 TRBV5-1 few
TGTGCCAGCAGCGGCGAGGGGTTTCGATTGAAGAACACTGAAGCTTTCTTT CASSGEGFRLKNTEAFF . 17 TRBJ1-1 TRBV5-4 once
TGTGCCAGCAGCACCCGACAGGAAGAGACCCAGTACTTC CASSTRQEETQYF . 13 TRBJ2-5 TRBV13 many
TGTGCCAGCAGTTTCACCCCTCGAAGGTCAGGTGAAAAACTGTTTTTT CASSFTPRRSGEKLFF . 16 TRBJ1-4 TRBV12-3/TRBV12-4 many
TGTGCCAGCAGCTCGTATGACAGGGCCTACGAGCAGTACTTC CASSSYDRAYEQYF TRBD1 14 TRBJ2-7 TRBV7-6 .
TGTGCCAGCAGCCCTTCCCCGGGACAGGGGTCACCCCTCCACTTT CASSPSPGQGSPLHF TRBD1 15 TRBJ1-6 TRBV9 few
TGTGCCAGTAGTATCGCTAGCGGGAACGAGCAGTACTTC CASSIASGNEQYF TRBD2 13 TRBJ2-7 TRBV19 .
TGCAGTGCTAGCCTTGAGGGAAGGGGCCCGGGGGGAAACACCATATATTTT CSASLEGRGPGGNTIYF . 17 TRBJ1-3 TRBV20-1 .
TGTGCCAGCAGTCTACAAAGGACAGGGGGGCCCTACGAGCAGTACTTC CASSLQRTGGPYEQYF TRBD1 16 TRBJ2-7 TRBV5-6 .
TGTGCCAGCAGCTTAGGAGGGCTTGGTACCGAAAAACTGTTTTTT CASSLGGLGTEKLFF . 15 TRBJ1-4 TRBV7-8 .
TGCAGTGCTAGCCGACGGGGGGTCGGTGAGACCCAGTACTTC CSASRRGVGETQYF TRBD2 14 TRBJ2-5 TRBV20-1 few
TGTGCCACCAGTGATGGGACAGGGGGCTACACCTTC CATSDGTGGYTF TRBD1 12 TRBJ1-2 TRBV24-1 many